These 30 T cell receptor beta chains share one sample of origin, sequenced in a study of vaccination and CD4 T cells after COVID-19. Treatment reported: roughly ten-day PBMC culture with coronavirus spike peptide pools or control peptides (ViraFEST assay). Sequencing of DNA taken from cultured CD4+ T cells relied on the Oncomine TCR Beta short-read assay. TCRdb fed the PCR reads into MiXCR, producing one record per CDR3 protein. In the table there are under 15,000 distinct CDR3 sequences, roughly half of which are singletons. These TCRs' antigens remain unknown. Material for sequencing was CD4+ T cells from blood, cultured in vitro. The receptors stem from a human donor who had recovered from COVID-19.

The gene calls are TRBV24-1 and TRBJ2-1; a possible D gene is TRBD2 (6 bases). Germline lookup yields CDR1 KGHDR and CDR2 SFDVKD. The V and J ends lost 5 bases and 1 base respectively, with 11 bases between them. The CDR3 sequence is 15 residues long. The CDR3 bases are TGTGCCACCAGTGGTTCCGGGGGTTCCTACAATGAGCAGTTCTTC. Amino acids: CATSGSGGSYNEQFF.

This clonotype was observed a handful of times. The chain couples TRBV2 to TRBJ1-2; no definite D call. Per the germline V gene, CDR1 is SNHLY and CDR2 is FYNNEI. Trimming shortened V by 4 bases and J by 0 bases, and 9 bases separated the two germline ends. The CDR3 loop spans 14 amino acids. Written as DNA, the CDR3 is TGTGCCAGCAGTGTTGGTAGAACTAACTATGGCTACACCTTC. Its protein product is CASSVGRTNYGYTF.

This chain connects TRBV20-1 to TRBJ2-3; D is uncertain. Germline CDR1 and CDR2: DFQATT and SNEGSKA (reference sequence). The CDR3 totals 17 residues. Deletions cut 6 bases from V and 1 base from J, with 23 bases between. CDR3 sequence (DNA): TGCAGTGCAGGGCCCATCATGGGGATCTGGGGCACAGATACGCAGTATTTT. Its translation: CSAGPIMGIWGTDTQYF.

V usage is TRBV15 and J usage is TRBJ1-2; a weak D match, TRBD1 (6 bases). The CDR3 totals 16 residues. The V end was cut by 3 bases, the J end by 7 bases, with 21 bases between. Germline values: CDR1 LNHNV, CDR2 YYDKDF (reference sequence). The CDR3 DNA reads TGTGCCACCAGCAGTAGGGGGTGGAACGATAGGGTTGGCTACACCTTC. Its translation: CATSSRGWNDRVGYTF.

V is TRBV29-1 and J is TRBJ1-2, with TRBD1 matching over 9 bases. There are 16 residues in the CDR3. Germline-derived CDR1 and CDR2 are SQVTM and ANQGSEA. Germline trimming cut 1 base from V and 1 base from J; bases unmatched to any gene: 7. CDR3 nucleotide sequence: TGCAGCGTTGAAGTCCGGACAGGGGCCCTTAACTATGGCTACACCTTC. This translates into CSVEVRTGALNYGYTF.

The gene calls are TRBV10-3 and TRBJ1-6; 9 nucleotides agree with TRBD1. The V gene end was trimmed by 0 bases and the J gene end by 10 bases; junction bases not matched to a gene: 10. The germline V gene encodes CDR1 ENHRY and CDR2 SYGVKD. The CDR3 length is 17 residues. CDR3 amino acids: CAISESRPGQGTSPLHF. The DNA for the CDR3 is TGTGCCATCAGTGAGTCGAGGCCGGGACAGGGAACCTCACCCCTCCACTTT.

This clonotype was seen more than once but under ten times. The CDR3 reads CASRMTGGQSPEAFF. For the CDR3, the DNA is TGTGCCAGCAGGATGACAGGGGGCCAGAGCCCTGAAGCTTTCTTT. The chain carries TRBV12-3 or TRBV12-4 and TRBJ1-1; 10 nucleotides match TRBD1. J was trimmed by 6 bases and V by 6 bases; bases with no gene match: 10. The CDR3 has 15 amino acids.

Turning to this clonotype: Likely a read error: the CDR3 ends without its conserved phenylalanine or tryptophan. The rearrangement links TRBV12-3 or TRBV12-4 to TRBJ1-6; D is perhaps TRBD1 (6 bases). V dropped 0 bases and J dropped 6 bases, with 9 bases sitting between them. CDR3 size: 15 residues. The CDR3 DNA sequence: TGTGCCAGCAGTTTAGCCGCCAGGGGTAATTCACCCCTCCACCTT. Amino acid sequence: CASSLAARGNSPLHL.

CDR3 DNA sequence: TGTGCCACCCACGCGGCTGGGTTGCGCAATCAGCCCCAGCATTTT. Its translation: CATHAAGLRNQPQHF. This chain links TRBV24-1 with TRBJ1-5; D ambiguous. The germline CDR1 and CDR2 sequences are KGHDR and SFDVKD. V was shortened by 9 bases and J by 2 bases, with 16 bases between the two germline ends. The CDR3 totals 15 residues.

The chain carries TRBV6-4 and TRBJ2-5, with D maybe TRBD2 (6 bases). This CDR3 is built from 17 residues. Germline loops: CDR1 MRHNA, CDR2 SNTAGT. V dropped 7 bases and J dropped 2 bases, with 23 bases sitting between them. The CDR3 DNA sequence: TGTGCCAGCACCGACGAGCCCGCGGCGGGGTCACAAGAGACCCAGTACTTC. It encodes CASTDEPAAGSQETQYF.

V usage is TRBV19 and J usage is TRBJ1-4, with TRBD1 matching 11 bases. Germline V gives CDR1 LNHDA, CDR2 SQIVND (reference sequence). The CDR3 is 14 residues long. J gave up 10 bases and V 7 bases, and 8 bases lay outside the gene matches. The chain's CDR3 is CASIGDRGFGKLFF. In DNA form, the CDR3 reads TGTGCCAGTATAGGGGACAGGGGGTTCGGAAAACTGTTTTTT.

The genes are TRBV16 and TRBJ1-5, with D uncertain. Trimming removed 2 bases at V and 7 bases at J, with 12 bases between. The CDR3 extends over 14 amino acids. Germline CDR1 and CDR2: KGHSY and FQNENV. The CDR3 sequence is CASSQKQWNQPQHF. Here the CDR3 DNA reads TGTGCCAGCAGCCAAAAACAGTGGAACCAGCCCCAGCATTTT.

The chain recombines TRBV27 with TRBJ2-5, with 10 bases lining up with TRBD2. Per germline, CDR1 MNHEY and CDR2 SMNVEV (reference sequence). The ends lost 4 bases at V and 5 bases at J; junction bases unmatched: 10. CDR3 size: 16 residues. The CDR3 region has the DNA TGTGCCAGCAGTTCCCTGAAAGCGGGGGGGTGGGAGACCCAGTACTTC. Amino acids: CASSSLKAGGWETQYF.

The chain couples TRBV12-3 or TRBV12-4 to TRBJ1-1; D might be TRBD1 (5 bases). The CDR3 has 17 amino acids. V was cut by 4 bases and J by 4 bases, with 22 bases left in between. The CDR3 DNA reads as TGTGCCAGCAGTTCCAGGGCCCCTCGCCGGGGTGGCACTGAAGCTTTCTTT. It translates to CASSSRAPRRGGTEAFF.

CDR3: CASALGGVDGYTF. CDR3 in DNA: TGCGCCAGCGCCCTCGGGGGGGTTGACGGCTACACCTTC. This sequence joins TRBV5-1 and TRBJ1-2; the D gene is possibly TRBD1 (5 bases). Germline values: CDR1 SGHRS, CDR2 YFSETQ. The CDR3 is made up of 13 amino acids. Trimming stripped 7 bases from V and 8 bases from J, with 18 bases between.

CDR3 protein: CASSIPGNTEAFF. In nucleotides, the CDR3 is TGCGCCAGCAGTATCCCTGGGAACACTGAAGCTTTCTTT. The J gene is TRBJ1-1, the V gene TRBV10-2; D is ambiguous. CDR3 size: 13 residues. Germline CDR1 WSHSY, CDR2 SAAADI. V lost 5 bases to trimming and J lost 1 base, with 8 bases between them.

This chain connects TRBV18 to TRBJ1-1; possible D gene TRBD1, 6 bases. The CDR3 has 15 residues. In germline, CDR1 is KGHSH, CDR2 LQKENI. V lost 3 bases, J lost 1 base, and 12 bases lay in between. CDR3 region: CASSPGHLTNTEAFF. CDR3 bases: TGTGCCAGCTCACCGGGACACCTTACGAACACTGAAGCTTTCTTT.

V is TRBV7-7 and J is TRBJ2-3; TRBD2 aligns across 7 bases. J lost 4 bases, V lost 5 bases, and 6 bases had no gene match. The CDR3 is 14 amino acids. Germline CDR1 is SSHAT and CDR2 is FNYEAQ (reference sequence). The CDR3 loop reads CASSLRDYSDTQYF. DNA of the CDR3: TGTGCCAGCAGCCTCCGGGACTATTCAGATACGCAGTATTTT. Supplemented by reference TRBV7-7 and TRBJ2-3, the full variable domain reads GAGVSQSPRYKVTKRGQDVTLRCDPISSHATLYWYQQALGQGPEFLTYFNYEAQPDKSGLPSDRFSAERPEGSISTLTIQRTEQRDSAMYRCASSLRDYSDTQYFGPGTRLTVL.

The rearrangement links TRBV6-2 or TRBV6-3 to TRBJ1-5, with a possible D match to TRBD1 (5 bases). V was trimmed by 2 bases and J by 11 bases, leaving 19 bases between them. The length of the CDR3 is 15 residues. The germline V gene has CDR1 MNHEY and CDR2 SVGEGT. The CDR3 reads CASSYGPESRGAQHF. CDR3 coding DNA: TGTGCCAGCAGTTACGGGCCAGAAAGCAGAGGGGCCCAGCATTTT.

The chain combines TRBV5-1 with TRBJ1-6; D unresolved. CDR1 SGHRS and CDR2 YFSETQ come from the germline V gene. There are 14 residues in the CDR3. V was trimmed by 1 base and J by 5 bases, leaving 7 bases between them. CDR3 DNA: TGCGCCAGCAGCTTGTCTCGGGATAATTCACCCCTCCACTTT. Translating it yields CASSLSRDNSPLHF. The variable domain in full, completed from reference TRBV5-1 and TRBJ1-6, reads KAGVTQTPRYLIKTRGQQVTLSCSPISGHRSVSWYQQTPGQGLQFLFEYFSETQRNKGNFPGRFSGRQFSNSRSEMNVSTLELGDSALYLCASSLSRDNSPLHFGNGTRLTVT.

The CDR3 sequence: CASTPGQALGYGYTF. Here the CDR3 DNA reads TGTGCCAGTACCCCGGGACAGGCCCTCGGCTATGGCTACACCTTC. The genes are TRBV19 and TRBJ1-2; the match to TRBD1 covers 8 bases. CDR1 and CDR2 (germline): LNHDA, SQIVND (reference sequence). Unmatched junction bases numbered 11, after V lost 7 bases and J lost 4 bases. The CDR3 is 15 residues long.

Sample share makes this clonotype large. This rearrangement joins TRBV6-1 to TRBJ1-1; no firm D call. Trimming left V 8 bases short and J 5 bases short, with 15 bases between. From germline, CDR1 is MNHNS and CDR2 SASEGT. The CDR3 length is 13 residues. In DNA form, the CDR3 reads TGTGCCAGCTGGCAGGTGGGTTGGACTGAAGCTTTCTTT. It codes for CASWQVGWTEAFF.

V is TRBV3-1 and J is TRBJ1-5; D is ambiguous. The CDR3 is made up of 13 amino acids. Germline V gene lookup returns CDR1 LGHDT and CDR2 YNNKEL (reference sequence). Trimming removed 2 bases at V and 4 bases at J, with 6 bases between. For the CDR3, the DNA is TGTGCCAGCAGCCAACAGTTGAATCAGCCCCAGCATTTT. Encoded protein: CASSQQLNQPQHF.

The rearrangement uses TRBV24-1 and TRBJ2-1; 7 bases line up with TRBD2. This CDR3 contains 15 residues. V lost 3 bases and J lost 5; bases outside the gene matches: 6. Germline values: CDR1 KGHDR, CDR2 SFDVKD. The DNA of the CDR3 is TGTGCCACCAGTGATGCTGGCGGGGGAAACAATGAGCAGTTCTTC. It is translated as CATSDAGGGNNEQFF.

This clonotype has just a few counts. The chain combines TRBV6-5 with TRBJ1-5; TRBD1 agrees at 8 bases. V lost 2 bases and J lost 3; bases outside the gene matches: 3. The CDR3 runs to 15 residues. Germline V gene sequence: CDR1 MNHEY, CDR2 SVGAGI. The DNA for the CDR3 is TGTGCCAGCAGTTACCGGGACAGGTCCAATCAGCCCCAGCATTTT. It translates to CASSYRDRSNQPQHF.

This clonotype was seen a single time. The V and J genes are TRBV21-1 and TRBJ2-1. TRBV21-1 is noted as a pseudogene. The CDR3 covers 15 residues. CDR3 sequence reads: CASSKGGEAYNEQFF. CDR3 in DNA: TGTGCCAGCAGCAAAGGCGGAGAAGCCTACAATGAGCAGTTCTTC.

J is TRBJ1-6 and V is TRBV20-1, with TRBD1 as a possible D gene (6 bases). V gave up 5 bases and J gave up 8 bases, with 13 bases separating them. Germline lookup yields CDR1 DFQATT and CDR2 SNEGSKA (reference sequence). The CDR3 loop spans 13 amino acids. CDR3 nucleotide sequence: TGCAGTGCTTTACAGGGCTGGGATTCACCCCTCCACTTT. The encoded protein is CSALQGWDSPLHF.

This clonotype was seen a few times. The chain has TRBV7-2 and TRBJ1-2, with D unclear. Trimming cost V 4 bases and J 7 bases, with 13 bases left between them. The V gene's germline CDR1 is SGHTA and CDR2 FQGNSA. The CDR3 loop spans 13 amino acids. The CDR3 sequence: CASSSPKVAGYTF. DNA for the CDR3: TGTGCCAGCAGCTCCCCTAAAGTTGCTGGCTACACCTTC.

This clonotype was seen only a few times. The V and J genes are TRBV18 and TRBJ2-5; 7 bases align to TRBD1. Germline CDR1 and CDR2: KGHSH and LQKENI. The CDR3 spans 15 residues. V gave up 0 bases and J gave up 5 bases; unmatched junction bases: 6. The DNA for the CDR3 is TGTGCCAGCTCACCACCCGAGTCAGGGGGTGAGACCCAGTACTTC. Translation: CASSPPESGGETQYF. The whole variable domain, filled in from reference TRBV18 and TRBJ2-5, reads NAGVMQNPRHLVRRRGQEARLRCSPMKGHSHVYWYRQLPEEGLKFMVYLQKENIIDESGMPKERFSAEFPKEGPSILRIQQVVRGDSAAYFCASSPPESGGETQYFGPGTRLLVL.

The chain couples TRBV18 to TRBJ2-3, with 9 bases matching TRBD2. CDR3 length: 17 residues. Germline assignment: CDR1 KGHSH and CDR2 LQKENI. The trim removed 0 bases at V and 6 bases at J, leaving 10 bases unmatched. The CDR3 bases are TGTGCCAGCTCACCACCGGGAGCGGGGGGCCAGCGGGATACGCAGTATTTT. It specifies CASSPPGAGGQRDTQYF. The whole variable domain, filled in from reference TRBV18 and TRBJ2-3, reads NAGVMQNPRHLVRRRGQEARLRCSPMKGHSHVYWYRQLPEEGLKFMVYLQKENIIDESGMPKERFSAEFPKEGPSILRIQQVVRGDSAAYFCASSPPGAGGQRDTQYFGPGTRLTVL.